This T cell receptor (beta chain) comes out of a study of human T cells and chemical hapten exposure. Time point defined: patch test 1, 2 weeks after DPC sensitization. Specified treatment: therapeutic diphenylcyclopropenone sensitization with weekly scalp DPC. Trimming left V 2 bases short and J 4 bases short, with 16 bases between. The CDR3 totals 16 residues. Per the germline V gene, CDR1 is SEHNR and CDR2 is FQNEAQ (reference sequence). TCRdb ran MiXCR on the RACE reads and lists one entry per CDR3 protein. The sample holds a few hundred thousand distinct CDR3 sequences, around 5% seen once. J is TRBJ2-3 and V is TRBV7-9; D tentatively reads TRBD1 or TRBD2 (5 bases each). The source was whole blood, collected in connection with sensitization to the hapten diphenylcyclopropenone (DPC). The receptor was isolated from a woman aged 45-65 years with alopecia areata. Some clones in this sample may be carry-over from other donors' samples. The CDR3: CASSLNWDGRPDTQYF. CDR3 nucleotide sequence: TGTGCCAGCAGCTTAAACTGGGACGGAAGGCCAGATACGCAGTATTTT.